This T cell receptor beta chain was recovered during a study of cytomegalovirus exposure and HLA in healthy donors. Both 60 Vbeta primers and 13 Jbeta primers went into the PCR. Produced via immunoSEQ multiplex PCR; TCRdb's table is partial and in-frame only. The sample lists about 160,000 clones; approximately 78% were seen once. Study-level points and caveats: Productive rates of about 87% or about 30% were seen for most TCR beta V segments in an earlier analysis.

With regard to this clone: Its antigen is still unknown.

The material sequenced was PBMCs. This clonotype was sampled from a girl aged 2-9 years in good health and CMV-seropositive.

Written as DNA, the CDR3 is TGTGCCTGGAGTGGTGTCGGGAACACCGGGGAGCTGTTTTTT. This sequence encodes CAWSGVGNTGELFF. This chain joins TRBV30 and TRBJ2-2; D is undetermined. CDR3 length equals 14 residues. V was shortened by 1 base and J by 1 base, with 7 bases between the two germline ends. Germline V CDR1 and CDR2: GTSNPN, SVGIG (reference sequence).